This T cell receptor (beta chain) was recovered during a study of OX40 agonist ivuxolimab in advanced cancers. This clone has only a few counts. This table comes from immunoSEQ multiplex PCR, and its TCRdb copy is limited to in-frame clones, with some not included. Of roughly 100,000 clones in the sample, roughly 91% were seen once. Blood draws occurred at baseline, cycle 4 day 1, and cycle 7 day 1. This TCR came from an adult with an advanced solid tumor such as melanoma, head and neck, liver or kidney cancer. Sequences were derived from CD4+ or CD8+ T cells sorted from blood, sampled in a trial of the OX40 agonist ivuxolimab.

The CDR3 spells CASSRTVSGELFF. In nucleotides, the CDR3 is TGCGCCAGCAGCAGGACAGTCTCCGGGGAGCTGTTTTTT. V and J are TRBV5-1 and TRBJ2-2; D may be TRBD1 (6 bases). The germline V gene has CDR1 SGHRS and CDR2 YFSETQ. The CDR3 consists of 13 residues. V lost 4 bases and J lost 6, with 10 bases in between.